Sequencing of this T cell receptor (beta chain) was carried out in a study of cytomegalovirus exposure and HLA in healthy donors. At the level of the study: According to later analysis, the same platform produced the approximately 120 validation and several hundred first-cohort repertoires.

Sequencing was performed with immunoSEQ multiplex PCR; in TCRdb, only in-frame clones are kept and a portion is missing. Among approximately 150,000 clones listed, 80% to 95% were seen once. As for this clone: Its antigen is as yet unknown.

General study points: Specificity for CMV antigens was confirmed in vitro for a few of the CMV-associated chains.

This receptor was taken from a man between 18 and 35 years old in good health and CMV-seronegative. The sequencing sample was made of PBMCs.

For the CDR3, the DNA is TGCGCCAGCAGCCCCGGAGCGGGGGATTCGAGCAATCAGCCCCAGCATTTT. Encoded protein: CASSPGAGDSSNQPQHF. The chain has TRBV5-1 and TRBJ1-5; D perhaps matches TRBD1 (5 bases). Per the germline V gene, CDR1 is SGHRS and CDR2 is YFSETQ. V dropped 4 bases and J dropped 1 base, with 18 bases sitting between them. The CDR3 is 17 amino acids.